This T cell receptor beta chain was sequenced in a study of shared clonotypes between healthy human individuals. Overall study findings and caveats: Compared with clonotypes that all four donors shared, non-shared clonotypes had lower generation probabilities.

This CDR3 region has 16 residues. V lost 3 bases and J lost 0, with 14 bases in between. The germline V gene has CDR1 SGHTA and CDR2 FQGNSA. In the study's own analysis: Filtering of immunoSEQ junctional sequences could not match full-length read filtering. TCRdb's table, derived via immunoSEQ multiplex PCR, lists solely in-frame clones and lacks some. D and trimming were read from the DNA, whereas the V and J calls and clone size are those reported in that table. The sample includes 2.3 million or so clones, approximately 93% of them seen just once. Only one count was recorded for this clone. Its antigen is unidentified.

This clonotype originated in a man between 18 and 35 years old in good health. Some clones in this sample may be carry-over from other donors' samples. V is TRBV7-2 and J is TRBJ1-1, with D possibly being TRBD1 (5 bases). What was sequenced was naive CD4+ T cells from PBMCs. Subset noted: CD45RA+ positively selected. The CDR3 coding sequence is TGTGCCAGCAGCTTGCCATTGGGGGGGATGAACACTGAAGCTTTCTTT. The encoded protein is CASSLPLGGMNTEAFF.